Shown below are 15 T cell receptor beta chains from a single sample sequenced in a study of PD-1 blockade in classical Hodgkin lymphoma. Data came from immunoSEQ multiplex PCR; TCRdb stores just in-frame clones and leaves some out. The sample contains some 93,000 clones, 75% to 85% of which appear only once. Noted time point: cycle 4 day 1 (C4D1), after 5 to 7 weeks of nivolumab. Autologous stem cell transplantation was followed by relapse in every patient, and brentuximab vedotin exposure varied. The material sequenced was peripheral blood mononuclear cells (PBMCs), taken before the fourth cycle of nivolumab. The receptors derive from a human donor with classical Hodgkin lymphoma.

In its sample, this clone was seen a few times. V usage is TRBV25-1 and J usage is TRBJ1-5; weak D call: TRBD1 (5 bases). Trimming shortened V by 2 bases and J by 9 bases, and 11 bases separated the two germline ends. Germline V gives CDR1 MGHDK, CDR2 SYGVNS. The CDR3 consists of 13 residues. The CDR3 sequence: CASSEGDGGPQHF. DNA of the CDR3: TGTGCCAGCAGTGAAGGGGACGGCGGGCCCCAGCATTTT.

Here the CDR3 DNA reads TGTGCCAGCAGGCATAGCCAGGGGGGTCCCTCTGGGGCCAACGTCCTGACTTTC. This gives the protein CASRHSQGGPSGANVLTF. The chain combines TRBV7-2 with TRBJ2-6, with D tentatively TRBD1 (7 bases). CDR1 and CDR2 (germline): SGHTA, FQGNSA. Trimming removed 6 bases from V and 0 bases from J, with 18 bases in between. The CDR3 loop spans 18 amino acids.

The V gene is TRBV4-2, the J gene TRBJ2-5; TRBD1 agrees at 7 bases. This CDR3 comprises 13 residues. V shed 5 bases and J 1 base; nucleotides not matched to a gene: 1. Looked up from germline, CDR1 is LGHNA and CDR2 is YNFKEQ. CDR3 DNA sequence: TGTGCCAGCAGCGGGGACAGCCAAGAGACCCAGTACTTC. Amino acids: CASSGDSQETQYF.

A note on this clone: This may be a read error, as it is one base from a much larger clone. The genes are TRBV9 and TRBJ2-5; 7 bases are a match to TRBD2. Germline V CDR1 and CDR2: SGDLS, YYNGEE. The CDR3 is 14 amino acids. DNA for the CDR3: TGTGCCGGCAGCCCCCGACTAGCCCTCGAGACCCAGTACTTC. It codes for CAGSPRLALETQYF.

There are a few counts of this clone. Here the CDR3 DNA reads TGTGCCAGCAGGACGGGACTAGCGGGAGGGCCAACCTCCTACAATGAGCAGTTCTTC. Residues: CASRTGLAGGPTSYNEQFF. The gene calls are TRBV2 and TRBJ2-1, with 16 bases that match TRBD2. Per germline, CDR1 SNHLY and CDR2 FYNNEI. The ends lost 6 bases at V and 0 bases at J; junction bases unmatched: 8. The CDR3 contains 19 residues.

The chain is built from TRBV15 and TRBJ2-2; tentatively, D is TRBD1 or TRBD2 (5 bases each). Germline-derived CDR1 and CDR2 are LNHNV and YYDKDF (reference sequence). V dropped 4 bases and J dropped 0 bases, with 9 bases sitting between them. This CDR3 has 15 residues. The CDR3 here is CATSTGRANTGELFF. DNA for the CDR3: TGTGCCACCAGCACGGGACGGGCGAACACCGGGGAGCTGTTTTTT.

This chain connects TRBV9 to TRBJ1-1; TRBD1 might be the D (5 bases). Between the trimmed V and J ends, which lost 2 bases and 1 base, there was a span of 18 bases. In germline, CDR1 is SGDLS, CDR2 YYNGEE. The CDR3 extends over 17 amino acids. CDR3 loop: CASSVSLIGAENTEAFF. The CDR3 DNA follows: TGTGCCAGCAGCGTTTCCCTCATAGGGGCCGAGAACACTGAAGCTTTCTTT.

The CDR3 DNA reads as TGTGCCAGCAGCTTAGAGCCTCTAGCGGGAGTCGGAGATACGCAGTATTTT. Translated, it gives CASSLEPLAGVGDTQYF. This chain links TRBV5-5 with TRBJ2-3; TRBD2 matches 10 bases. From germline, CDR1 is SGHKS and CDR2 YYEKEE (reference sequence). V gave up 2 bases and J gave up 5 bases; unmatched junction bases: 11. The length of the CDR3 is 17 residues.

The chain joins TRBV11-2 to TRBJ1-1; D is possibly TRBD1 (5 bases). V was shortened by 6 bases and J by 2 bases, with 10 bases between the two germline ends. The germline V gene has CDR1 SGHAT and CDR2 FQNNGV. This CDR3 is 13 amino acids long. The CDR3 coding sequence is TGTGCCAGCAGTGGGACTACTAACACTGAAGCTTTCTTT. This encodes CASSGTTNTEAFF.

This clone was counted only a few times. The V gene is TRBV7-9, the J gene TRBJ1-5; no definite D call. The CDR3 consists of 13 residues. CDR1 is SEHNR and CDR2 is FQNEAQ in the germline V gene (reference sequence). Deletions cut 5 bases from V and 2 bases from J, with 7 bases between. The CDR3 coding sequence is TGTGCCAGCAGCCCATTTGGCAATCAGCCCCAGCATTTT. This codes for CASSPFGNQPQHF.

The chain has TRBV9 and TRBJ1-1; D unclear. This CDR3 contains 15 residues. Trimming pared 0 bases from V and 1 base from J, leaving 10 bases between. CDR1 and CDR2 from the germline V gene are SGDLS and YYNGEE. The CDR3 DNA reads as TGTGCCAGCAGCGTAGGTATGGGGTCGAACACTGAAGCTTTCTTT. It is translated as CASSVGMGSNTEAFF.

This clone is a singleton in its sample. The J gene is TRBJ1-6, the V gene TRBV6-1, with 8 bases fitting TRBD1. V trimming: 4 bases; J trimming: 9 bases; junction bases outside the gene matches: 5. Looked up from germline, CDR1 is MNHNS and CDR2 is SASEGT. CDR3 size: 14 residues. The CDR3 coding sequence is TGTGCCAGCAGTGCAACAGGGGGAAGTTCACCCCTCCACTTT. Encoded protein: CASSATGGSSPLHF.

This sequence joins TRBV9 and TRBJ2-1, with TRBD1 as a possible D gene (5 bases). Germline V gene sequence: CDR1 SGDLS, CDR2 YYNGEE. The CDR3 is 14 residues long. Trimming stripped 3 bases from V and 2 bases from J, with 9 bases between. The CDR3 loop reads CASSEDTAYNEQFF. CDR3 nucleotides: TGTGCCAGCAGCGAGGACACGGCCTACAATGAGCAGTTCTTC.

The CDR3 reads CASSLAAGLAGSQLYF. CDR3 DNA sequence: TGTGCCAGCAGCTTAGCGGCAGGACTAGCGGGATCGCAGCTGTACTTC. The chain is built from TRBV7-9 and TRBJ2-7; 12 bases map to TRBD2. The germline gives CDR1 SEHNR, CDR2 FQNEAQ (reference sequence). CDR3 length: 16 residues. Trimming took 0 bases from V and 12 from J; bases not matched to a gene: 12.

V gene TRBV10-3 combines with J gene TRBJ2-7; D may be TRBD1 or TRBD2 (5 bases each). From germline, CDR1 is ENHRY and CDR2 SYGVKD. The CDR3 is 19 residues long. V was cut by 4 bases and J by 5 bases, with 30 bases left in between. The CDR3 nucleotides read TGTGCCATCAGTGCCTTGGGAAGAGGGGCGCTCGATCTCGGGAACGAGCAGTACTTC. It specifies CAISALGRGALDLGNEQYF.